This T cell receptor (beta chain) was identified during a study of CXCR3-negative and CXCR3-positive naive CD8 T cells. Regarding the study as a whole: Similar TRBV-TRBJ usage was seen in naive cells (both CXCR3-negative and CXCR3-positive), but memory cells differed. Relative to CXCR3-negative naive cells, CXCR3-positive naive cells had more hydrophobic TRB CDR3s.

Germline V gene lookup returns CDR1 SQVTM and CDR2 ANQGSEA. CDR3 size: 12 residues. The authors made the TRB cDNA libraries by 5' RACE using UMI labels. After re-calling the 5' RACE reads, TCRdb lists one entry per CDR3 protein, DNA absent. The sample holds 38,000 or so distinct CDR3 sequences. As regards this clonotype: Antigen: not known.

This receptor was identified in a human donor in good health. Some clones in this sample may be carry-over from other donors' samples. V and J are TRBV29-1 and TRBJ2-3. The sample consisted of naive CXCR3- CD8+ T cells from blood. Documented subset: CD45RO-CCR7+CD27+CD95- naive CD8+ T cells lacking CXCR3 (TNR3-). CDR3 in amino acids: CSVEEKWDTQYF.